This is a list of T cell receptor beta chains from one sample in a study of shared clonotypes between healthy human individuals. The protocol was immunoSEQ multiplex PCR, while the TCRdb copy is restricted to in-frame clones and leaves out a portion. The sample has 1.6 million or so clones, roughly 97% seen once; the top ten hold over 1%. The sequenced sample was naive CD4+ T cells sorted from blood. The receptors originated from a man aged 30 to 45 in good health. CDR3s include the opening cysteine and the closing phenylalanine or tryptophan. The D gene is left open where the match is weak. Size is omitted from some rows. Given values are once, few, many or a class for expanded clones.

>NA|TRBD2|TRBJ2-7|TRBV2
CASTQRETSYEQYF
TGTGCCAGCACTCAGCGGGAGACCTCCTACGAGCAGTACTTC
>NA|NA|TRBJ1-5|TRBV5-6
CASSPVAGGQPQHF
TGTGCCAGCAGCCCGGTGGCGGGAGGCCAGCCCCAGCATTTT
>NA|TRBD2|TRBJ2-1|TRBV7-2
CASSLSLAGPPYNEQFF
TGTGCCAGCAGCTTATCCTTAGCGGGACCCCCCTACAATGAGCAGTTCTTC
>NA|TRBD1|TRBJ2-7|TRBV10-3
CATWTGTGGEQYF
TGTGCCACTTGGACCGGGACAGGGGGAGAGCAGTACTTC
>NA|NA|TRBJ2-1|TRBV7-2
CASSSGSLSYNEQFF
TGTGCCAGCAGCTCCGGGAGCCTCTCCTACAATGAGCAGTTCTTC
>NA|TRBD2|TRBJ2-7|TRBV28
CASRAGREAGGDF
TGTGCCAGCAGGGCTGGGCGGGAGGCCGGGGGGGACTTC
>once|NA|TRBJ1-5|TRBV19
CASSIRTGNNQPQHF
TGTGCCAGTAGTATAAGAACAGGGAACAATCAGCCCCAGCATTTT
>NA|NA|TRBJ2-3|TRBV15
CATSRDLMAGTDTQYF
TGTGCCACCAGCAGAGATCTTATGGCGGGCACAGATACGCAGTATTTT
>once|NA|TRBJ2-2|TRBV2
CASSEALRGIRELFF
TGTGCCAGCAGTGAAGCGCTTCGAGGGATCAGGGAGCTGTTTTTT
>NA|NA|TRBJ2-1|TRBV18
CASSPPDLPNNEQFF
TGTGCCAGCTCACCACCTGATCTCCCCAACAATGAGCAGTTCTTC
>NA|NA|TRBJ1-1|TRBV6-5
CASSYSPVPSTEAFF
TGTGCCAGCAGTTACTCTCCGGTCCCCAGCACTGAAGCTTTCTTT
>NA|NA|TRBJ2-7|TRBV15
CATSPLTDPSYEQYF
TGTGCCACCAGCCCCCTGACAGACCCTTCCTACGAGCAGTACTTC
>once|NA|TRBJ2-3|TRBV18
CASSPSPAPADTQYF
TGTGCCAGCTCACCGAGCCCAGCACCCGCAGATACGCAGTATTTT
>NA|NA|TRBJ2-7|TRBV7-9
CASSIGGDPYYEQYF
TGTGCCAGCAGCATAGGGGGAGACCCGTACTACGAGCAGTACTTC
>NA|NA|TRBJ2-3|TRBV19
CASRVDGTDTQYF
TGTGCCAGTAGGGTGGACGGCACAGATACGCAGTATTTT
>NA|NA|TRBJ2-1|TRBV9
CASSARLDAYNEQFF
TGTGCCAGCAGCGCCAGACTAGACGCCTACAATGAGCAGTTCTTC
>NA|NA|TRBJ2-6|TRBV7-8
CASSLAEPSGANVLTF
TGTGCCAGCAGCTTAGCCGAGCCCTCCGGGGCCAACGTCCTGACTTTC
>NA|TRBD1|TRBJ2-3|TRBV7-9
CASSWGQTSTDTQYF
TGTGCCAGCAGCTGGGGACAGACTTCCACAGATACGCAGTATTTT
>NA|NA|TRBJ1-3|TRBV30
CAWVVKGATGNTIYF
TGTGCCTGGGTGGTGAAAGGGGCAACTGGAAACACCATATATTTT
>NA|TRBD1|TRBJ1-3|TRBV2
CASSEARGRGRGNTIYF
TGTGCCAGCAGTGAAGCGCGGGGCAGGGGGAGAGGAAACACCATATATTTT
>NA|TRBD2|TRBJ2-3|TRBV7-8
CASRLTSGSTDTQYF
TGTGCCAGCAGGTTGACTAGCGGGAGCACAGATACGCAGTATTTT
>NA|NA|TRBJ1-1|TRBV29-1
CSVEDSEAFF
TGCAGCGTTGAGGATTCAGAAGCTTTCTTT
>NA|NA|TRBJ1-3|TRBV9
CASSPAGPGNTIYF
TGTGCCAGCAGCCCGGCTGGGCCTGGAAACACCATATATTTT
>NA|NA|TRBJ2-3|TRBV18
CASSLRTTATDTQYF
TGTGCCAGCTCACTTCGGACTACGGCCACAGATACGCAGTATTTT
>NA|TRBD2|TRBJ2-1|TRBV5-1
CASKRTSGVYNEQFF
TGCGCCAGCAAGAGGACTAGCGGGGTGTACAATGAGCAGTTCTTC
>NA|NA|TRBJ2-7|TRBV14
CASSQFQGYDYEQYF
TGTGCCAGCAGCCAATTCCAGGGATACGACTACGAGCAGTACTTC
>NA|NA|TRBJ2-1|TRBV6-5
CASSLSSSIYNEQFF
TGTGCCAGCAGTTTGTCTAGCTCTATCTACAATGAGCAGTTCTTC
>NA|NA|TRBJ1-2|TRBV9
CASSVGPDNYGYTF
TGTGCCAGCAGCGTAGGGCCAGATAACTATGGCTACACCTTC
>NA|NA|TRBJ1-3|TRBV11-3
CASSNPGRDRGNTIYF
TGTGCCAGCAGCAACCCCGGGAGGGATAGGGGAAACACCATATATTTT
>NA|TRBD2|TRBJ2-1|TRBV19
CASSLPYSGRAYNEQFF
TGTGCCAGTAGTTTACCTTATAGCGGGAGGGCCTACAATGAGCAGTTCTTC
>NA|NA|TRBJ2-5|TRBV19
CASSALRGETQYF
TGTGCCAGTAGCGCACTCCGAGGAGAGACCCAGTACTTC
>NA|NA|TRBJ1-3|TRBV27
CASGGGNTIYF
TGTGCCAGCGGGGGAGGAAACACCATATATTTT
>once|NA|TRBJ1-2|TRBV20-1
CSETSQYGYTF
TGCAGCGAGACCAGCCAGTATGGCTACACCTTC
>NA|NA|TRBJ2-2|TRBV11-3
CASSVGTSNTGELFF
TGTGCCAGCAGCGTGGGGACATCGAACACCGGGGAGCTGTTTTTT
>NA|NA|TRBJ2-7|TRBV18
CASSPRQRAAEQYF
TGTGCCAGCTCACCAAGGCAGAGGGCTGCCGAGCAGTACTTC
>NA|NA|TRBJ2-2|TRBV11-3
CASSLGGRDTGELFF
TGTGCCAGCAGCCTGGGTGGCAGAGACACCGGGGAGCTGTTTTTT
>NA|NA|TRBJ2-7|TRBV14
CASSQAGRVTYEQYF
TGTGCCAGCAGCCAAGCTGGCAGGGTAACGTACGAGCAGTACTTC
>NA|NA|TRBJ2-1|TRBV18
CASSWEYNEQFF
TGTGCCAGCTCATGGGAGTACAATGAGCAGTTCTTC
>NA|NA|TRBJ1-1|TRBV28
CAAGEMNTEAFF
TGTGCCGCAGGGGAAATGAACACTGAAGCTTTCTTT
>NA|NA|TRBJ2-1|TRBV7-9
CASSTTGVEQFF
TGTGCCAGCAGCACCACGGGGGTTGAGCAGTTCTTC
>NA|NA|TRBJ2-1|TRBV12-2
CASRWEWSSYNEQFF
TGTGCAAGTCGCTGGGAGTGGAGCTCCTACAATGAGCAGTTCTTC
>NA|NA|TRBJ2-7|TRBV18
CASSPRSTSISHEQYF
TGTGCCAGCTCACCCCGGAGTACATCAATCAGCCACGAGCAGTACTTC